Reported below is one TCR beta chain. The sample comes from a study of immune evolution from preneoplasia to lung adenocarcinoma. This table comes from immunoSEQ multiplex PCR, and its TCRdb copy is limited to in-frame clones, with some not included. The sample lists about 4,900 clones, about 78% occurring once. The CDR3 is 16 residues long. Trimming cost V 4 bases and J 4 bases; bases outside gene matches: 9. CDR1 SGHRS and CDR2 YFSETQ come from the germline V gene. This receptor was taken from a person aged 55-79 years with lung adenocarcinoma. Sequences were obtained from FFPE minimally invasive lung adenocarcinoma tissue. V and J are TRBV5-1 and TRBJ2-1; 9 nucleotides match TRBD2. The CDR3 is CASSTGAGGFYNEQFF. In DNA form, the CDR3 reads TGCGCCAGCAGCACCGGAGCGGGGGGCTTTTACAATGAGCAGTTCTTC.